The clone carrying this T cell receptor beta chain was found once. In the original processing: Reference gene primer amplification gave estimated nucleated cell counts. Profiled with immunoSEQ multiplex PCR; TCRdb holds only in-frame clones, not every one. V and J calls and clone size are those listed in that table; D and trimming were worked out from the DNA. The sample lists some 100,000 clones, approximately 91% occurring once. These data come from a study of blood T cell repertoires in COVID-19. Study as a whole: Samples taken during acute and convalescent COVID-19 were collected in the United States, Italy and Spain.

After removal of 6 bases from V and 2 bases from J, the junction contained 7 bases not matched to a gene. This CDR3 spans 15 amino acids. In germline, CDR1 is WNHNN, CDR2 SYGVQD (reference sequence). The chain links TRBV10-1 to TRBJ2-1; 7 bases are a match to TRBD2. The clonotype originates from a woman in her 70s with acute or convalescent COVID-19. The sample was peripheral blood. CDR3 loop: CASSPQRGAYNEQFF. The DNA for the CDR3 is TGCGCCAGCAGCCCTCAGCGGGGAGCCTACAATGAGCAGTTCTTC.